This T cell receptor (beta chain) comes out of a study of blood T cell repertoires in COVID-19. Repertoires were generated with immunoSEQ multiplex PCR, while TCRdb's copy carries only in-frame clones and drops some. The sample carries a few hundred thousand clones, about 90% recorded once. The CDR3 has 16 residues. CDR1 is SGDLS and CDR2 is YYNGEE in the germline V gene. V lost 2 bases, J lost 2 bases, and 9 bases stayed unmatched. The sequenced material came from PBMCs or T cells enriched from blood (not recorded which). The chain combines TRBV9 with TRBJ2-7; 8 nucleotides match TRBD1. This TCR was recovered from a woman in her twenties or thirties who had recovered from COVID-19. The CDR3 bases are TGTGCCAGCAGCGTGAGTGTCGGACAGGGTACCTACGAGCAGTACTTC. This encodes CASSVSVGQGTYEQYF.